What follows describes a single T cell receptor (beta chain). This record comes from a study of blood T cell repertoires in COVID-19. For the study at large: The study drew acute and convalescent COVID-19 samples from the United States, Italy and Spain. T cells, B-cell-depleted T cells, or PBMCs provided the cDNA or gDNA that served as material.

Authors' processing steps: Estimates of nucleated cell counts were drawn from the amplification of reference gene primers. The assay was immunoSEQ multiplex PCR, and TCRdb's table has in-frame clones only and misses some. V and J calls and clone size are those listed in that table; D and trimming were worked out from the DNA. The sample has roughly 190,000 clones, 88% seen once. The CDR3 covers 14 residues. Germline CDR1 reads LNHDA; CDR2 reads SQIVND (reference sequence). Trimming took 4 bases from V and 3 from J; bases not matched to a gene: 3. The chain links TRBV19 to TRBJ1-5; TRBD1 aligns across 7 bases. This TCR derives from a man aged 40-55 years with active or convalescent COVID-19. The sequencing sample was made of peripheral blood. CDR3 coding DNA: TGTGCCAGTAGTACGGACAGGTTCAATCAGCCCCAGCATTTT. Protein: CASSTDRFNQPQHF.